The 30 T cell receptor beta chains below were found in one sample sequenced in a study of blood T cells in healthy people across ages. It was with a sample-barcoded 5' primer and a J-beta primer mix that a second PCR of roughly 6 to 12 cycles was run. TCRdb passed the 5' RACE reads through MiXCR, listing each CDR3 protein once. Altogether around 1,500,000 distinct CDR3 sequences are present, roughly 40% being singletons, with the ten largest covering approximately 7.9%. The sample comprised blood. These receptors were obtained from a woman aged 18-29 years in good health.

The CDR3 nucleotides read TGTGCCAGTGCGACGACAGGGAAGATGGACGAGCAGTACTTC. Protein: CASATTGKMDEQYF. The chain recombines TRBV12-3 or TRBV12-4 with TRBJ2-7; the match to TRBD1 covers 7 bases. The junction had 13 bases not matched to a gene; V was cut back by 9 bases and J by 5 bases. The CDR3 runs 14 residues.

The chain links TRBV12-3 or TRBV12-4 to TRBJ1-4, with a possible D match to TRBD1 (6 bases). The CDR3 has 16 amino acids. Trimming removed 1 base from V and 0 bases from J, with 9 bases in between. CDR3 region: CASSLVTGSTNEKLFF. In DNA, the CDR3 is TGTGCCAGCAGTTTAGTGACAGGTTCAACTAATGAAAAACTGTTTTTT.

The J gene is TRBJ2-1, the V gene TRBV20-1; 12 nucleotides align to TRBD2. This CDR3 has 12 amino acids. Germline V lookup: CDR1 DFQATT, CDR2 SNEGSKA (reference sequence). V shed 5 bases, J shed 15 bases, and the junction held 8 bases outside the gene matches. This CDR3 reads CSALAGGPLAFF. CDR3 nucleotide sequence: TGCAGTGCTCTAGCGGGAGGGCCGTTGGCGTTCTTC.

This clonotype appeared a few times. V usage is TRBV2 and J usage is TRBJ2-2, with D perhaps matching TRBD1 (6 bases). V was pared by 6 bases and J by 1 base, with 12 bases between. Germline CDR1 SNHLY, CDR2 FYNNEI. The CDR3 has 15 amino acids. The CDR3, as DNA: TGTGCCAGCAGGGAACAGGGTTTGAACACCGGGGAGCTGTTTTTT. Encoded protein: CASREQGLNTGELFF. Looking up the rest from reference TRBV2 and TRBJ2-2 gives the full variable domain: EPEVTQTPSHQVTQMGQEVILRCVPISNHLYFYWYRQILGQKVEFLVSFYNNEISEKSEIFDDQFSVERPDGSNFTLKIRSTKLEDSAMYFCASREQGLNTGELFFGEGSRLTVL.

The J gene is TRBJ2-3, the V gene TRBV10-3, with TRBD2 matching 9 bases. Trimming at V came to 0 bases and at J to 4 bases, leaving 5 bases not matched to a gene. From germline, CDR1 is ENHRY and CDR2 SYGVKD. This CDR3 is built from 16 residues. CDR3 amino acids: CAISESLGGRADTQYF. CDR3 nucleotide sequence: TGTGCCATCAGTGAGTCTCTTGGCGGGAGGGCAGATACGCAGTATTTT.

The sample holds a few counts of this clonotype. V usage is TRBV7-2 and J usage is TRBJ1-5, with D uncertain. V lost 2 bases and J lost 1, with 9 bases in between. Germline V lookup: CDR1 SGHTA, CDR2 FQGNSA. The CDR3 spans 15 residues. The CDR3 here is CASSLQTLSNQPQHF. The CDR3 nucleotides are TGTGCCAGCAGCTTACAGACCCTGAGCAATCAGCCCCAGCATTTT.

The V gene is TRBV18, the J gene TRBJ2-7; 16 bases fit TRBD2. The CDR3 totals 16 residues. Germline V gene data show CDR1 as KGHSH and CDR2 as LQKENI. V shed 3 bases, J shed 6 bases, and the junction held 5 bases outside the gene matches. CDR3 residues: CASSPAGLAGGPEQYF. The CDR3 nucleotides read TGTGCCAGCTCACCTGCGGGACTAGCGGGGGGGCCCGAGCAGTACTTC.

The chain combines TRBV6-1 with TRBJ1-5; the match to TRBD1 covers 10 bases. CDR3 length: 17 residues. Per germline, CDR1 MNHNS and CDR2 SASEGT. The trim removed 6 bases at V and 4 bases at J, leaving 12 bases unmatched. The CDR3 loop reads CASRHDRGRKGNQPQHF. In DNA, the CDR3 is TGTGCCAGCAGGCACGACAGGGGGCGTAAAGGGAATCAGCCCCAGCATTTT.

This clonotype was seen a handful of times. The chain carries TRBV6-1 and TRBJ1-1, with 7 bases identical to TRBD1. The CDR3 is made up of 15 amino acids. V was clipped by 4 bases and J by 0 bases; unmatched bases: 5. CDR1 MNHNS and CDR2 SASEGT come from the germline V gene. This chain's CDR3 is CASSARQGMNTEAFF. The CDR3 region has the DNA TGTGCCAGCAGTGCCCGACAGGGCATGAACACTGAAGCTTTCTTT.

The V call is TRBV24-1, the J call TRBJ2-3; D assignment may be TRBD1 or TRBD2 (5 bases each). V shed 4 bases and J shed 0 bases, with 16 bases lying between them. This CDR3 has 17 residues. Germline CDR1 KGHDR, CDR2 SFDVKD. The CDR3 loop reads CATSDRASRASTDTQYF. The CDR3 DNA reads TGTGCCACCAGTGACCGAGCTAGCAGGGCTAGCACAGATACGCAGTATTTT.

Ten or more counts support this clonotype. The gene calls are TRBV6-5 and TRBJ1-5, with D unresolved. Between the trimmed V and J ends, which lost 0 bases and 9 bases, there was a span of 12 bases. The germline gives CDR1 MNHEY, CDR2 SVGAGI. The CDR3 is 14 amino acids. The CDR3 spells CASSYSGTGGPQHF. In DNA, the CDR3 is TGTGCCAGCAGTTACTCGGGAACGGGAGGGCCCCAGCATTTT.

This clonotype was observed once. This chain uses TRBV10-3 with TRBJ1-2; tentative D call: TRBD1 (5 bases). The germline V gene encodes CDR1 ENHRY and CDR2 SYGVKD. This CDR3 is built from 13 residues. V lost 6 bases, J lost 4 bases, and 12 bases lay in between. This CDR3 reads CAISGGTGYGYTF. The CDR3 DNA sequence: TGTGCCATCAGCGGGGGAACTGGCTATGGCTACACCTTC.

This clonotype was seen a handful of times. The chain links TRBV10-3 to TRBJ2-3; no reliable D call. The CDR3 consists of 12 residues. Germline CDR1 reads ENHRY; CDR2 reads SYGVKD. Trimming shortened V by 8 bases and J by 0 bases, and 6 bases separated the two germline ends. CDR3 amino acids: CAIAWSTDTQYF. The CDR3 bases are TGTGCCATCGCGTGGAGCACAGATACGCAGTATTTT.

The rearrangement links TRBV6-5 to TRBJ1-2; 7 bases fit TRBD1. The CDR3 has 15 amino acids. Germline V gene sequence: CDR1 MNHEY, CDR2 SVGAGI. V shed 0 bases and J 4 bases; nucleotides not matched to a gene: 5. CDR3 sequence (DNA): TGTGCCAGCAGTTACTCAGATTGGACAGGCTATGGCTACACCTTC. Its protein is CASSYSDWTGYGYTF.

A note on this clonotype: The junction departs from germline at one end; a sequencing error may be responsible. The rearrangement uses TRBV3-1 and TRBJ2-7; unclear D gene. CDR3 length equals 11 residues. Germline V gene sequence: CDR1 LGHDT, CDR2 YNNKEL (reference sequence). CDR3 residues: CAGSQGNEQYF. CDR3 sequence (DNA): TGTGCCGGCAGCCAAGGAAACGAGCAGTACTTC.

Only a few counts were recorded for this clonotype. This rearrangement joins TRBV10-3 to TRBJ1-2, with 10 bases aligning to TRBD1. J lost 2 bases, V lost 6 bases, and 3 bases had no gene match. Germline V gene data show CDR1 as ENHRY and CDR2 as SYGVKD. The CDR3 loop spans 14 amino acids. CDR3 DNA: TGTGCCATCAGGCTGGACAGGGGGAACTATGGCTACACCTTC. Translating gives CAIRLDRGNYGYTF.

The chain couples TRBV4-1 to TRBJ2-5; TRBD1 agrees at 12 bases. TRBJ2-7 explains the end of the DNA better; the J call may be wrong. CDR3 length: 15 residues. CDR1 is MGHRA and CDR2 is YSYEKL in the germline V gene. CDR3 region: CASSRGTGGMNEQYF. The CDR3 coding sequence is TGCGCCAGCAGCCGTGGGACAGGGGGCATGAACGAGCAGTACTTC.

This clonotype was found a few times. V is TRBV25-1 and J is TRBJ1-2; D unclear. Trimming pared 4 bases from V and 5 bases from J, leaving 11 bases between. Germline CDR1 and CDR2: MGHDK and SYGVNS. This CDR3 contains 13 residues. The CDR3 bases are TGTGCCAGCAGTGGACCTCTCATATATGGCTACACCTTC. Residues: CASSGPLIYGYTF.

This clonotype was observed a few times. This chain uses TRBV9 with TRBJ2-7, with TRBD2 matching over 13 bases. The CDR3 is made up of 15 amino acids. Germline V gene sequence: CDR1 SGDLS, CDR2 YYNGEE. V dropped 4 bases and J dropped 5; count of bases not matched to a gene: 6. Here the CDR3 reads CASSLGTSGTDEQYF. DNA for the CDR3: TGTGCCAGCAGCCTCGGGACTAGCGGGACCGACGAGCAGTACTTC. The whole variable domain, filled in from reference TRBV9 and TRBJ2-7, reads DSGVTQTPKHLITATGQRVTLRCSPRSGDLSVYWYQQSLDQGLQFLIQYYNGEERAKGNILERFSAQQFPDLHSELNLSSLELGDSALYFCASSLGTSGTDEQYFGPGTRLTVT.

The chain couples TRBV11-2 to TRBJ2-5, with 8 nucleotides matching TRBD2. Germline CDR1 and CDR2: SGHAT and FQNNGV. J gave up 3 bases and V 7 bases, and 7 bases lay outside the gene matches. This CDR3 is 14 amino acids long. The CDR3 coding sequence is TGTGCCAGCACCTTGGCGGGAGGAGAAGAGACCCAGTACTTC. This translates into CASTLAGGEETQYF.

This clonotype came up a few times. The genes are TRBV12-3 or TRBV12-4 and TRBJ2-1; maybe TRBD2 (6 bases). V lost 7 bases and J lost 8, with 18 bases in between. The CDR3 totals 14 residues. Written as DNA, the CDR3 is TGTGCCAGCACCCTCGGACTAACTCGGGATGAGCAGTTCTTC. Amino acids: CASTLGLTRDEQFF.

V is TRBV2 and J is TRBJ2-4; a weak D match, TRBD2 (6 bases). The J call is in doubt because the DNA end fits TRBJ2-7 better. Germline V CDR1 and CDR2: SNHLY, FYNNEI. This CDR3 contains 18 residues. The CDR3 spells CASSLPLGGTGFHYEQYF. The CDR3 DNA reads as TGTGCCAGCAGTCTACCTCTGGGGGGTACGGGATTTCACTACGAGCAGTACTTC.

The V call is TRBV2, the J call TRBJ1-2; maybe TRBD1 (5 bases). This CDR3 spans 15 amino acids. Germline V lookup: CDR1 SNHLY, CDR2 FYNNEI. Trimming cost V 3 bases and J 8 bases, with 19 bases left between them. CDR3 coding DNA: TGTGCCAGCAGTGACCTGAGCTCGAAGGGGAGCGGCTACACCTTC. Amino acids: CASSDLSSKGSGYTF.

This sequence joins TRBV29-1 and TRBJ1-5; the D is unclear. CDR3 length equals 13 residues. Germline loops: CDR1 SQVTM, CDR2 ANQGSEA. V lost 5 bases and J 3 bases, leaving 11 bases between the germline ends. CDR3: CSVLPGHNQPQHF. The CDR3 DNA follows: TGCAGCGTTTTGCCGGGCCACAATCAGCCCCAGCATTTT.

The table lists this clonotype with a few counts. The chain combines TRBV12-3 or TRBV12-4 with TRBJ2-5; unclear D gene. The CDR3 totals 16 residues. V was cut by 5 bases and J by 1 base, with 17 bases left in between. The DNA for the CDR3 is TGTGCCAGCAGTCCCATGGCCAGCACCCTCCAAGAGACCCAGTACTTC. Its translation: CASSPMASTLQETQYF.

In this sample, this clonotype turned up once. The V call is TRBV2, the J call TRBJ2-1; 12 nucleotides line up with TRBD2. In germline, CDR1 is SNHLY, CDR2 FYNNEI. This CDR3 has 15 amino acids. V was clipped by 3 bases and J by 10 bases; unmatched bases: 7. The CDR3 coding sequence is TGTGCCAGCAGTGAGACTAGCGGGAGTTTAAAGGAGCAGTTCTTC. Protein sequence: CASSETSGSLKEQFF.

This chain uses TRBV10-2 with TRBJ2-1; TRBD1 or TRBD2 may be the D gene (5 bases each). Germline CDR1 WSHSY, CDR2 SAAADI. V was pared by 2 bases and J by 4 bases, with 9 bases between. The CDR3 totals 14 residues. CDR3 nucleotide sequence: TGCGCCAGCAGTGAGCCGGGACCTTACAATGAGCAGTTCTTC. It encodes CASSEPGPYNEQFF.

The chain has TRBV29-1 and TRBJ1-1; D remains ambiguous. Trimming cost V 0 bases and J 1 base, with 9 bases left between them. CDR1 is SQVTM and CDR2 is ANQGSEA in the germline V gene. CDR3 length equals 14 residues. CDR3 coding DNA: TGCAGCGTTGAAGATCCGTGGGAGAACACTGAAGCTTTCTTT. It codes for CSVEDPWENTEAFF. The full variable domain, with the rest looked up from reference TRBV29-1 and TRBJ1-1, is SAVISQKPSRDICQRGTSLTIQCQVDSQVTMMFWYRQQPGQSLTLIATANQGSEATYESGFVIDKFPISRPNLTFSTLTVSNMSPEDSSIYLCSVEDPWENTEAFFGQGTRLTVV.

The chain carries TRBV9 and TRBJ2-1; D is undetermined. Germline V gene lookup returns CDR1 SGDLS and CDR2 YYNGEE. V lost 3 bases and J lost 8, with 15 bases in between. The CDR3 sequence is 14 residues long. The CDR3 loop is CASSGRSNADEQFF. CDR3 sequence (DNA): TGTGCCAGCAGCGGTAGATCCAATGCCGATGAGCAGTTCTTC.

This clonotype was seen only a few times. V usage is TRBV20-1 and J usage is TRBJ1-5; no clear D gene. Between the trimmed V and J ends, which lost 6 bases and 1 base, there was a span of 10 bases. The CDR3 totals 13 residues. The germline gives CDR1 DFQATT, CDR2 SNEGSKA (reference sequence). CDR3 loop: CSAREGSNQPQHF. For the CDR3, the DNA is TGCAGTGCCCGGGAGGGAAGCAATCAGCCCCAGCATTTT.